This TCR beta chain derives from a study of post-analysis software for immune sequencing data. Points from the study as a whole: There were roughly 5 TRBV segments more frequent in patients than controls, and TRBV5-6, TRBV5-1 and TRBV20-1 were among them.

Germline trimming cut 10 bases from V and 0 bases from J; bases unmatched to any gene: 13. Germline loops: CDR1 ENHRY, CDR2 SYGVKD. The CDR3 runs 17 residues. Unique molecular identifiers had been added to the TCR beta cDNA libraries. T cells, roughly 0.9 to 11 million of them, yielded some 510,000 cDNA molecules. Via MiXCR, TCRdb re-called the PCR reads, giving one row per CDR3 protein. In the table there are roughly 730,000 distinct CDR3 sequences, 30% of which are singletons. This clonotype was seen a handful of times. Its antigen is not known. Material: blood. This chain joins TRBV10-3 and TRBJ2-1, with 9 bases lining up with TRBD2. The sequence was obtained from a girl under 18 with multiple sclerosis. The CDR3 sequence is CATRKTSGESSYNEQFF. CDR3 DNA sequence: TGTGCCACCAGGAAGACTAGCGGCGAAAGCTCCTACAATGAGCAGTTCTTC.